This is a list of T cell receptor beta chains from one sample in a study of T cells expressing NK-cell markers. TCRdb reanalyzed the 5' RACE reads, giving one entry per CDR3 protein sequence and no DNA. The sample holds 350,000 to 450,000 distinct CDR3 sequences. The specimen was blood T cells: a sorted CD56 or NKG2C T cell subset, CD4+ or CD8+ T cells, or bulk PBMC T cells (not recorded which). The receptors come from a man aged 18-70 years in good health. CDR3s include the opening cysteine and the closing phenylalanine or tryptophan.

V gene	J gene	CDR3 protein
TRBV4-2	TRBJ2-3	CASSPEGGDTQYF
TRBV12-3/TRBV12-4	TRBJ2-5	CASSFSGLQETQYF
TRBV27	TRBJ2-2	CASSFRSVTGELFF
TRBV27	TRBJ2-7	CASRGTGRYEQYF
TRBV2	TRBJ2-2	CASSRGTPNTGELFF
TRBV5-1	TRBJ2-1	CASTSLGSGTGDEQFF
TRBV5-1	TRBJ2-7	CASSLLYGANYEQYF
TRBV21-1	TRBJ2-3	CASWTGPTDTQYF
TRBV7-2	TRBJ2-7	CASSPDTRDEQYF
TRBV5-1	TRBJ2-7	CASRRDSRGGEQYF
TRBV3-1	TRBJ2-5	CASSQEGGQYQETQYF
TRBV12-3/TRBV12-4	TRBJ2-7	CASSSSPGTGQYEQYF
TRBV2	TRBJ2-3	CASSPNVRIAGGQLDTQYF
TRBV18	TRBJ2-2	CASSPWRSNTGELFF
TRBV28	TRBJ2-3	CASSTWTSGGPDTQYF
TRBV7-2	TRBJ2-2	CASSSRGLDTGELFF
TRBV12-5	TRBJ2-1	CASGLWTFANEQFF
TRBV9	TRBJ1-1	CASSPLGGLTEAFF
TRBV12-3/TRBV12-4	TRBJ2-4	CASSGWTGIAKNIQYF
TRBV7-2	TRBJ1-1	CASSIRDALEAFF
TRBV7-3	TRBJ2-2	CASSLRPGGSANTGELFF
TRBV12-3/TRBV12-4	TRBJ2-5	CASGPGLAGGPRETQYF
TRBV5-5	TRBJ1-1	CASSLVPGTGGATAFF
TRBV7-8	TRBJ2-7	CASSHGPYEQYF
TRBV12-3/TRBV12-4	TRBJ2-7	CASSSAGTGHYEQYF
TRBV5-1	TRBJ2-5	CASSLPLGTGQETQYF
TRBV2	TRBJ1-5	CASRKRDDFNQPQHF
TRBV10-3	TRBJ2-1	CAISVGQGYNEQFF
TRBV11-2	TRBJ2-3	CASSLVGQQSTDTQYF
TRBV14	TRBJ1-2	CASSQDWRGGYTF
TRBV5-1	TRBJ1-2	CASSLGTGVKSGYGYTF
TRBV12-3/TRBV12-4	TRBJ2-4	CASSLRGGLTLAKNIQYF
TRBV7-9	TRBJ1-1	CASSFRRGWNSTEAFF
TRBV7-2	TRBJ1-3	CASTVGQKGNTIYF
TRBV2	TRBJ1-2	CASSNGQGRSGYTF
TRBV6-1	TRBJ2-7	CASSRQGAGGSYEQYF
TRBV6-2/TRBV6-3	TRBJ2-1	CASSYPRPGEQFF
TRBV20-1	TRBJ2-3	CSARDTGQPSTDTQYF
TRBV5-1	TRBJ1-4	CASSPEGGVREKLFF
TRBV6-4	TRBJ1-4	CASRVLNRDSPNEKLFF
TRBV7-9	TRBJ2-4	CASSTTGTANIQYF
TRBV12-3/TRBV12-4	TRBJ1-5	CASSLSLSRATAQPQHF
TRBV6-6	TRBJ1-4	CASLTAGREKLFF
TRBV5-1	TRBJ1-2	CASSLRLGTGDGYTF
TRBV5-1	TRBJ2-1	CASSLGRLVYNEQFF
TRBV20-1	TRBJ2-4	CSAIAQGGRGKNIQYF